This paragraph reports one TCR beta chain. The antigen is undetermined. Germline-derived CDR1 and CDR2 are SGHRS and YFSETQ. CDR3 length: 15 residues. V was shortened by 0 bases and J by 1 base, with 7 bases between the two germline ends. This entry comes from a study of shared clonotypes between healthy human individuals. Study-wide points: Generation probability values for non-shared clonotypes were lower than those for clonotypes shared by all four donors. Sampling used blood alone; tissue repertoires probably differ.

Sequenced by immunoSEQ multiplex PCR; TCRdb stores in-frame clones only, minus some. Of a few million clones listed, approximately 94% are singletons. This receptor was obtained from a man between 18 and 35 years old in good health. The chain employs TRBV5-1 and TRBJ2-2, with unresolved D. Sequencing used naive CD4+ T cells sorted from blood. Subset denoted: CD45RA+ positively selected. The DNA for the CDR3 is TGCGCCAGCAGCTTGGTCAGCATGAACACCGGGGAGCTGTTTTTT. Amino acids: CASSLVSMNTGELFF.